The clone carrying this T cell receptor (beta chain) was detected only a few times. Its antigen is undetermined. This entry belongs to a study of T cell responses to AZD1222 COVID-19 vaccine. Findings and caveats of the study: Spike-specific TCR depth and breadth grew after two AZD1222 doses. Nearly half of the spike-specific TCRs reportedly recognize variant regions that carry no mutations. Researchers took repertoire samples only after the peak T cell response had come. Donor demographics were predominantly white British with a female majority; clonal diversity may be underestimated.

Sequencing used immunoSEQ multiplex PCR; TCRdb keeps in-frame clones, though not all of them. Among around 80,000 clones listed, roughly 88% were seen once. The origin of this receptor is an adult who received the AZD1222 COVID-19 vaccine. This specimen was peripheral blood, taken 28 days after the second AZD1222 dose.

CDR3 in amino acids: CASSELAGGPETQYF. The CDR3 DNA reads as TGTGCCAGCAGTGAACTAGCGGGGGGGCCAGAGACCCAGTACTTC. This chain links TRBV6-1 with TRBJ2-5; TRBD2 agrees at 12 bases. The CDR3 covers 15 residues. With 2 bases clipped from V and 4 bases from J, the junction kept 2 bases outside the gene matches. Germline loops: CDR1 MNHNS, CDR2 SASEGT.